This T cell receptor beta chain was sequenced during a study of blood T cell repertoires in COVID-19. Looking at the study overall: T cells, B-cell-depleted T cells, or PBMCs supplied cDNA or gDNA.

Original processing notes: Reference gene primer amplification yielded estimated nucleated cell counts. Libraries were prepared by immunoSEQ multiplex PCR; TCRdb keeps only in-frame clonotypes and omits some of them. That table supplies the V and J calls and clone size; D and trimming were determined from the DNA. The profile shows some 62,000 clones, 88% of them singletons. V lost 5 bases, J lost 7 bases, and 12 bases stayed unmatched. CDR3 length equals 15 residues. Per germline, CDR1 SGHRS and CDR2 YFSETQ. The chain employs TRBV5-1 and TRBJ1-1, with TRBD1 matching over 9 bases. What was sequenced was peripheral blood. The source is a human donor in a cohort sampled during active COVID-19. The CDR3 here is CASSYTGTGLGEAFF. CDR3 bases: TGCGCCAGCAGTTATACCGGGACAGGGTTGGGTGAAGCTTTCTTT.